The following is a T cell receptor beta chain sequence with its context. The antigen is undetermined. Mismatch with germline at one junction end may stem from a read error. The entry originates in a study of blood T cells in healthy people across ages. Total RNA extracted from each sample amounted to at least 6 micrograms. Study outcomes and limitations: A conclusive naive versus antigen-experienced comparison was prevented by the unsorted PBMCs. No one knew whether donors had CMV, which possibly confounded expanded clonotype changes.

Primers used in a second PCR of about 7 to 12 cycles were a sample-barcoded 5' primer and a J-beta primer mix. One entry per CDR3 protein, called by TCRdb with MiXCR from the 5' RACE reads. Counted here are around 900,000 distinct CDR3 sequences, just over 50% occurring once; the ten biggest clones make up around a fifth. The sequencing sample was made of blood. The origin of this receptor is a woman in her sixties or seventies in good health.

The CDR3 protein is CASSSPGAGTFFEFF. In DNA form, the CDR3 reads TGTGCCAGCAGCTCCCCAGGGGCAGGGACGTTTTTTGAGTTCTTC. The chain is built from TRBV28 and TRBJ2-5; maybe TRBD1 (6 bases). The CDR3 is 15 residues long. Germline V CDR1 and CDR2: MDHEN, SYDVKM.